The clone carrying this T cell receptor (beta chain) was detected a few times. The sample belongs to a study of T cells in Graves' hyperthyroidism and ophthalmopathy. The germline gives CDR1 SGHTA, CDR2 FQGTGA. The CDR3 has 12 residues. V gave up 8 bases and J gave up 11 bases, with 17 bases separating them. Amplification yielded TCR beta CDR3 regions, with RNA transcripts as the source. TCR CDR3 underwent first-round RT-PCR with the HTBI primer set. TCRdb ran MiXCR on the multiplex PCR reads and lists one entry per CDR3 protein. Altogether approximately 400,000 distinct CDR3 sequences are present, 15% to 17% being singletons, with the ten largest covering 28%.

The source material was blood. The TCR was taken from a woman between 18 and 29 years old with Graves' hyperthyroidism that later progressed to Graves' ophthalmopathy. The chain joins TRBV7-3 to TRBJ2-3, with D unclear. CDR3 loop: CASHPHKMGQYF. The CDR3 DNA is TGTGCCAGCCACCCTCACAAGATGGGGCAGTATTTT. The full variable domain, rest sourced from reference TRBV7-3 and TRBJ2-3, is GAGVSQTPSNKVTEKGKYVELRCDPISGHTALYWYRQSLGQGPEFLIYFQGTGAADDSGLPNDRFFAVRPEGSVSTLKIQRTERGDSAVYLCASHPHKMGQYFGPGTRLTVL.